Reported below is one T cell receptor (beta chain). As yet, its antigen is unknown. Thyroid surgery was performed in patients who had received no treatment beforehand. This record belongs to a study of metastatic and nonmetastatic thyroid tumors. Study-wide context: Where malignant and benign thyroid patients were concerned, repertoires were compared across blood and tumor or nodule tissue. Broader study findings: Significantly higher TCR beta diversity was reportedly seen in malignant thyroid tumors than benign nodules, in blood and tumor.

V lost 6 bases and J lost 4; bases outside the gene matches: 3. There are 13 residues in the CDR3. CDR1 and CDR2 from the germline V gene are LGHDT and YNNKEL (reference sequence). In the source study's methods: Differences in CDR3 between clinicopathological groups were drawn on to build a classifier intended to discriminate distant-metastatic papillary thyroid cancer patients. TCRdb recomputed clones from the PCR reads via MiXCR. TCRdb's processing, not the study's, gives the V and J calls here. The table records approximately 25,000 clones, around 26% of them present only once. The V gene is TRBV3-1, the J gene TRBJ2-1; 7 bases match TRBD2. The origin of this receptor is a male donor with papillary thyroid cancer or a benign thyroid nodule (not recorded which). Some clones in this sample may be carry-over from other donors' samples. The sequenced sample was blood. The CDR3 nucleotides are TGTGCCAGCAGAACGCGGGAGTACAATGAGCAGTTCTTC. It is translated as CASRTREYNEQFF.